The entry below gives a single T cell receptor (beta chain) sequence along with its context. Antigen unknown. The germline CDR1 and CDR2 sequences are PRHDT and FYEKMQ (reference sequence). The CDR3 is 11 residues long. Trimming shortened V by 1 base and J by 3 bases, and 0 bases separated the two germline ends. Genomic DNA belonging to each subset was distributed in equal measure over several immunoSEQ plates. Sequencing was performed with immunoSEQ multiplex PCR; in TCRdb, only in-frame clones are kept and a portion is missing. The repertoire holds approximately 1.9 million clones, with 93% as singletons. Naive CD8 cells lacked CD45RO, underwent positive selection for CCR7 and left out terminally differentiated effector memory CD45RA+ cells. Every one of the donors was a Caucasian adult that lived in Nashville, Tennessee. The data stem from a study of shared clonotypes between healthy human individuals. Study results and limitations: In general, naive subsets displayed greater estimated richness than memory subsets did.

The sample comprised naive CD8+ T cells from PBMCs. The TCR sequence derives from a man younger than 35 in good health. Some clones in this sample may be carry-over from other donors' samples. The J gene is TRBJ1-2, the V gene TRBV13; no firm D call. The CDR3 DNA follows: TGTGCCAGCAGCTTAGACTATGGCTACACCTTC. Encoded protein: CASSLDYGYTF. The entire variable domain, with the rest obtained from reference TRBV13 and TRBJ1-2, is as follows: AAGVIQSPRHLIKEKRETATLKCYPIPRHDTVYWYQQGPGQDPQFLISFYEKMQSDKGSIPDRFSAQQFSDYHSELNMSSLELGDSALYFCASSLDYGYTFGSGTRLTVV.